This TCR beta chain was documented in a study of identical twins. The ends lost 4 bases at V and 0 bases at J; junction bases unmatched: 3. The CDR3 is 13 residues long. CDR1 and CDR2 from the germline V gene are DFQATT and SNEGSKA (reference sequence). TCRdb re-derived calls from the 5' RACE reads in MiXCR, one entry per CDR3 protein. The top ten hold around 13% of the sample, which has hundreds of thousands of distinct CDR3 sequences, about 20% seen once. A further study also used this sample, focusing on T cells expressing NK-cell markers. Per that paper: Underlying the TCR beta repertoires were sorted CD3+CD56+NKG2C+, CD3+CD56+NKG2C- and CD3+CD56-NKG2C+ T cells. Sequenced donors, eight in total, included seven who were HCMV-seropositive and one who was seronegative.

The receptor was isolated from a woman aged 18-29 years in good health. The rearrangement joins TRBV20-1 to TRBJ2-7; 7 bases line up with TRBD2. Specimen: PBMCs. The chain's CDR3 is CSATASGSYEQYF. The CDR3 DNA sequence: TGCAGTGCTACAGCTAGCGGCTCCTACGAGCAGTACTTC.